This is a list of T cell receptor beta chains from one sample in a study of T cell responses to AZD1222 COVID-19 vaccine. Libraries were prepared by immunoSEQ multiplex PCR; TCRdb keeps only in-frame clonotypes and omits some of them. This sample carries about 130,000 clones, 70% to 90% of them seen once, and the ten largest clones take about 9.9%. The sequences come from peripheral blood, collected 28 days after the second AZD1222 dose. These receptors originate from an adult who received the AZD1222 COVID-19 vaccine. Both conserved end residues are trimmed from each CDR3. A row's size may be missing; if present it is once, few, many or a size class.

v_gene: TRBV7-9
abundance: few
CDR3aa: ASSWGQINYGYT

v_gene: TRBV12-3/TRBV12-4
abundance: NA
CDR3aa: ASILRGTDTQY

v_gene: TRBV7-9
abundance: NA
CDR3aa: ARGGSSYNEQF

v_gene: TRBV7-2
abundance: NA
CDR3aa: ASSLGLHEGAF

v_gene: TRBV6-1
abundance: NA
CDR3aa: ASSETGGYGNTIY

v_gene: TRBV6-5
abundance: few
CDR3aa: ASSPRGGAHNEQF

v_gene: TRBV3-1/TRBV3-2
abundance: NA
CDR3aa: ASSQEGPYEQY

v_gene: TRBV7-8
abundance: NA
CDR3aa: ASSRGMNTEAF

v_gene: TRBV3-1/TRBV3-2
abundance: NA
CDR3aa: ASSPTGALNQPQH

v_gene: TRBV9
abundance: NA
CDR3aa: ASSPRQGAAVGEKLF

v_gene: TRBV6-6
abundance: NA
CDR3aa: ASSSGQGSYGYT

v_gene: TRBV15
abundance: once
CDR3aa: ATSRGGAVNYGYT

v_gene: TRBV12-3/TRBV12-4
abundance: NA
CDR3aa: ASSLVGLYGYT

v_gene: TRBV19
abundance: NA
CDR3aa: ASGTGGPLGGYT

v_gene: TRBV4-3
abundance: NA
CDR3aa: ASSQDLGTGDNYGYT

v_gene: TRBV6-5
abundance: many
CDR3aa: ASSPSGRGYEQY

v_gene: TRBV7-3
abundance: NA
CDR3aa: ASSLSGTTTDTQY